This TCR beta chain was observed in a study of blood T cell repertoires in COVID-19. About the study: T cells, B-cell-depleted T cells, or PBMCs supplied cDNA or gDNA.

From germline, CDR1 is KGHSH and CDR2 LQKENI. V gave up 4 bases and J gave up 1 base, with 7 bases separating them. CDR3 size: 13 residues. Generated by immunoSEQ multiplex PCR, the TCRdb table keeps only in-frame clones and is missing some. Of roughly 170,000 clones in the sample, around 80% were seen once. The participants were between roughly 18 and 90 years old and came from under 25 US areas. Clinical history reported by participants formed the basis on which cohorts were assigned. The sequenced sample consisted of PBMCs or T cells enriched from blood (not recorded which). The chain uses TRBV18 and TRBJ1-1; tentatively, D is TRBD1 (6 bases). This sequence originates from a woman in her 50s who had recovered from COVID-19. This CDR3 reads CASSQGQNTEAFF. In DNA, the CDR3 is TGTGCCAGCTCACAGGGACAGAACACTGAAGCTTTCTTT. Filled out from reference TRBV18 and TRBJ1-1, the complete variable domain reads NAGVMQNPRHLVRRRGQEARLRCSPMKGHSHVYWYRQLPEEGLKFMVYLQKENIIDESGMPKERFSAEFPKEGPSILRIQQVVRGDSAAYFCASSQGQNTEAFFGQGTRLTVV.